These 11 T cell receptor beta chains were sequenced from one sample in a study of OX40 agonist ivuxolimab in advanced cancers. Produced via immunoSEQ multiplex PCR; TCRdb's table is partial and in-frame only. The table shows about 83,000 clones, with 84% occurring only once. The sequencing used CD4+ or CD8+ T cells sorted from blood, collected in a trial of the OX40 agonist ivuxolimab. These receptors all come from an adult with an advanced solid tumor such as melanoma, head and neck, liver or kidney cancer.

The chain is built from TRBV2 and TRBJ2-7; D uncertain. Trimming stripped 1 base from V and 6 bases from J, with 7 bases between. The V gene's germline CDR1 is SNHLY and CDR2 FYNNEI. The CDR3 runs 12 residues. As DNA, the CDR3 is TGTGCCAGCAGTGAAGAGGTGTTCGAGCAGTACTTC. Translated, it gives CASSEEVFEQYF. Based on the CDR3 plus reference TRBV2 and TRBJ2-7, the full variable domain is EPEVTQTPSHQVTQMGQEVILRCVPISNHLYFYWYRQILGQKVEFLVSFYNNEISEKSEIFDDQFSVERPDGSNFTLKIRSTKLEDSAMYFCASSEEVFEQYFGPGTRLTVT.

The V call is TRBV11-2, the J call TRBJ2-5; 11 bases map to TRBD1. Germline CDR1 reads SGHAT; CDR2 reads FQNNGV. The CDR3 runs 17 residues. With 4 bases clipped from V and 4 bases from J, the junction kept 11 bases outside the gene matches. CDR3 residues: CASSSGQGASVGETQYF. The DNA of the CDR3 is TGTGCCAGCAGCTCCGGACAGGGGGCGAGTGTCGGAGAGACCCAGTACTTC.

The J gene is TRBJ2-7, the V gene TRBV30; 7 nucleotides agree with TRBD1. Germline V gene data show CDR1 as GTSNPN and CDR2 as SVGIG (reference sequence). This CDR3 has 13 residues. V dropped 5 bases and J dropped 0; count of bases not matched to a gene: 4. CDR3: CAWEDRFSYEQYF. CDR3 bases: TGTGCCTGGGAGGACAGGTTCTCCTACGAGCAGTACTTC.

The chain is built from TRBV6-1 and TRBJ1-3, with D maybe TRBD1 (5 bases). V was trimmed by 5 bases and J by 5 bases, leaving 16 bases between them. Germline V gene lookup returns CDR1 MNHNS and CDR2 SASEGT. CDR3 length: 15 amino acids. The CDR3 nucleotides read TGTGCCAGCAGTCCATTCGGGGCAGAGCGAAACACCATATATTTT. It yields the protein CASSPFGAERNTIYF.

J is TRBJ2-7 and V is TRBV6-5; D unresolved. V was trimmed by 0 bases and J by 7 bases, leaving 10 bases between them. Germline lookup yields CDR1 MNHEY and CDR2 SVGAGI. The CDR3 loop spans 13 amino acids. The CDR3 loop reads CASSYSRGREQYF. The CDR3 coding sequence is TGTGCCAGCAGTTACTCGAGAGGCCGTGAGCAGTACTTC.

CDR3 region: CASSRKEGLDVYEQYF. The CDR3 DNA reads as TGCGCCAGCAGCCGAAAGGAGGGTTTAGACGTTTACGAGCAGTACTTC. V usage is TRBV4-3 and J usage is TRBJ2-7, with D possibly TRBD2 on 6 matching bases. This CDR3 has 16 residues. With 4 bases removed from V and 4 bases from J, the gap between germline ends came to 20 bases. The germline V gene encodes CDR1 LGHNA and CDR2 YSLEER.

V is TRBV7-9 and J is TRBJ1-1; D may be TRBD1 (5 bases). CDR1 and CDR2 (germline): SEHNR, FQNEAQ (reference sequence). The length of the CDR3 is 14 residues. V was pared by 1 base and J by 8 bases, with 14 bases between. Here the CDR3 DNA reads TGTGCCAGCAGCTTAGGATTTTTTGAGGGGGAAGCTTTCTTT. Translation: CASSLGFFEGEAFF. The complete variable domain, with remaining parts taken from reference TRBV7-9 and TRBJ1-1, reads DTGVSQNPRHKITKRGQNVTFRCDPISEHNRLYWYRQTLGQGPEFLTYFQNEAQLEKSRLLSDRFSAERPKGSFSTLEIQRTEQGDSAMYLCASSLGFFEGEAFFGQGTRLTVV.

There are a few counts of this clone. The chain is built from TRBV11-3 and TRBJ2-1; D remains unclear. V was pared by 8 bases and J by 0 bases, with 8 bases between. CDR1 and CDR2 (germline): SGHNT, YENEEA. This CDR3 comprises 13 residues. The CDR3 nucleotides read TGTGCCAGCGGCCGGAGCTCCTACAATGAGCAGTTCTTC. Translation gives CASGRSSYNEQFF.

This clone was counted at least ten times. The J gene is TRBJ2-7, the V gene TRBV5-5, with TRBD1 identical over 7 bases. Germline values: CDR1 SGHKS, CDR2 YYEKEE (reference sequence). The CDR3 contains 14 residues. The V segment lost 0 bases and the J segment 6 bases; nucleotides outside the gene matches: 6. The CDR3 DNA reads as TGTGCCAGCAGCTTGGTGCACAGGGGTTCCGAGCAGTACTTC. Protein product: CASSLVHRGSEQYF.

This clone has more than one count but fewer than ten. The gene calls are TRBV5-4 and TRBJ2-1; TRBD1 agrees at 7 bases. Germline CDR1 SGHNT, CDR2 YYREEE (reference sequence). J gave up 2 bases and V 4 bases, and 6 bases lay outside the gene matches. The length of the CDR3 is 15 residues. The CDR3 nucleotides are TGTGCCAGCAGCCTCGACAGGGTTACCTACAATGAGCAGTTCTTC. Protein: CASSLDRVTYNEQFF.

This clone has just a few counts. The chain is built from TRBV7-2 and TRBJ2-5, with TRBD2 identical over 12 bases. CDR1 and CDR2 (germline): SGHTA, FQGNSA. V lost 6 bases to trimming and J lost 1 base; unmatched junction nucleotides: 6. The CDR3 contains 16 residues. The CDR3 region has the DNA TGTGCCAGCAGACTCAGGACTAGCGGGACCCAAGAGACCCAGTACTTC. It yields the protein CASRLRTSGTQETQYF.